This T cell receptor (beta chain) was retrieved from a study of low-dose radiotherapy and immunotherapy resistance in tumors. In this sample, this clonotype turned up many times. Sample time point: before trial treatment. Primers used for first-strand cDNA, a TRAV- and TRBV-specific set, covered both alpha and beta chains. A roughly 19-cycle PCR with a constant-region primer and V-primer adapter amplified TCRs. TCRdb recomputed calls from the reads with MiXCR, one row per CDR3 protein. In the table there are 80,000 to 95,000 distinct CDR3 sequences, around 9.2% of which are singletons. The CDR3 has 15 residues. Germline loops: CDR1 KGHSH, CDR2 LQKENI. The V segment lost 3 bases and the J segment 6 bases; nucleotides outside the gene matches: 7.

The TCR originated in a male donor with prostate cancer. The gene calls are TRBV18 and TRBJ2-1; 8 bases agree with TRBD1. The sample here was PBMCs, taken before treatment. In DNA, the CDR3 is TGTGCCAGCTCACCGAGGACAGGGTCGGGCAATGAGCAGTTCTTC. Protein: CASSPRTGSGNEQFF.